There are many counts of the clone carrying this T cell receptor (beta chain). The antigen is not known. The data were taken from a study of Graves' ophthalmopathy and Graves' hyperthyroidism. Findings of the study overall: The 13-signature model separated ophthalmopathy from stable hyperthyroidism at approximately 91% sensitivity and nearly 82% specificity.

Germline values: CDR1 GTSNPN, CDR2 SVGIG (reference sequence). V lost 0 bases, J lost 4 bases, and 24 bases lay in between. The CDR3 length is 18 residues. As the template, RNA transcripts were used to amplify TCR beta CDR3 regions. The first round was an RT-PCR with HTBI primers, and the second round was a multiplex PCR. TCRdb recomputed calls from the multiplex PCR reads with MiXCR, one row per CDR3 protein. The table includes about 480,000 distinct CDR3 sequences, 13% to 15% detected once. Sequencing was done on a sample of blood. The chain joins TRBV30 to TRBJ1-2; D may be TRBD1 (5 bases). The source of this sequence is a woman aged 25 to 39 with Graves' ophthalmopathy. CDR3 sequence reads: CAWSVLGAGRRRSYGYTF. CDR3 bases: TGTGCCTGGAGTGTACTAGGGGCAGGGCGGCGTAGGTCCTATGGCTACACCTTC.